This T cell receptor (beta chain) is drawn from a study of CD8 T cells in ankylosing spondylitis (dated by TCRdb to about 2017). Background on the whole study: T cell receptor beta repertoires were profiled in healthy donors and ankylosing spondylitis patients so that disease-linked TCR variants could be found. The full study cohort comprised 25 ankylosing spondylitis patients and 110 or so healthy donors. Peripheral blood was sampled, and synovial fluid was also collected from ankylosing spondylitis patients. General conclusions and limits of the study: The disease-linked clones were reported to be significantly enriched in matched synovial fluid samples from ankylosing spondylitis patients. Some motif variants were previously reported in synovial fluid and blood of reactive arthritis patients, suggesting common disease-initiation mechanisms. A TCR beta motif made up of under ten highly homologous amino acid variants appeared to be characteristic of blood from ankylosing spondylitis patients. The disease-linked clones showed a CD8+ phenotype and occurred at relatively low frequencies in peripheral blood.

The junction shows trimming of 5 bases on V and 3 bases on J, plus 14 bases between the germline ends. From the cysteine up to the phenylalanine, the CDR3 has a length of 14 residues. Solely the CDR3 DNA is kept, with 42 bases framed from the first base. According to the germline V gene, CDR1 reads MDHEN and CDR2 reads SYDVKM. Details on this clonotype: Its antigen is not yet known. Base qualities are not recorded, but no much larger clone differs from it by a single base.

For sequencing, an Illumina HiSeq 2500 was employed. TCR beta libraries were prepared by quantitative 5'-RACE with molecular barcodes. In the paper's pipeline: A new computational method, built on a probabilistic model of VDJ rearrangement, was used to identify disease-linked TCR variants. Using fastp at Q25 and MiXCR, TCRdb reprocessed the public reads and kept productive beta chains. All rows with the same CDR3 protein become a single entry with the most common DNA and genes. The V and J calls reflect TCRdb's pipeline rather than the authors' work. Present in this sample are 300,000 to 350,000 distinct CDR3 sequences, about 14% of which were seen just once. The top ten clonotypes cover less than 1.1% of the sample.

The chain is assembled from TRBV28 and TRBJ2-7; the D gene could be TRBD1 or TRBD2, each one agreeing over 6 bases. The TCR sequence derives from a male donor with ankylosing spondylitis or in good health (not recorded which). Material for sequencing was blood, either unsorted or a sorted T cell fraction (not recorded which). The DNA sequence follows: TGTGCCAGCAGTCGGGGAGGAGGGGGCTACGAGCAGTACTTC. This gives the protein CASSRGGGGYEQYF.